These 2 T cell receptor beta chains were all obtained from the same sample, sequenced in a study of blood T cells in healthy people across ages. Primed by a sample-barcoded 5' primer and a J-beta primer mix, a second PCR proceeded for about 6 to 11 cycles. TCRdb re-called the 5' RACE reads with MiXCR, one entry per CDR3 protein. In the table there are 900,000 to 950,000 distinct CDR3 sequences, around 29% of which are singletons. This sample also belongs to another study, concerning T cells of mothers and their children.

Sample: blood. These receptors were collected from a woman between 40 and 55 years old in good health.

This clonotype has at least ten counts. The rearrangement links TRBV12-3 or TRBV12-4 to TRBJ2-7, with a tentative D call TRBD1 (5 bases). With 2 bases removed from V and 5 bases from J, the gap between germline ends came to 13 bases. The CDR3 spans 14 residues. The DNA for the CDR3 is TGTGCCAGCAGTTTACAGGGCCCCTGGGACGAGCAGTACTTC. Protein: CASSLQGPWDEQYF.

The chain recombines TRBV7-9 with TRBJ2-5, with TRBD1 matching over 12 bases. Trimming at V came to 5 bases and at J to 5 bases, leaving 6 bases not matched to a gene. The CDR3 covers 15 residues. CDR1 and CDR2 (germline): SEHNR, FQNEAQ (reference sequence). The chain's CDR3 is CASSAGTGGEETQYF. DNA of the CDR3: TGTGCCAGCAGCGCCGGGACAGGGGGCGAGGAGACCCAGTACTTC. Full variable domain (outside the CDR3, taken from reference TRBV7-9 and TRBJ2-5): DTGVSQNPRHKITKRGQNVTFRCDPISEHNRLYWYRQTLGQGPEFLTYFQNEAQLEKSRLLSDRFSAERPKGSFSTLEIQRTEQGDSAMYLCASSAGTGGEETQYFGPGTRLLVL.